This T cell receptor beta chain was documented in a study of blood T cells in healthy people across ages (dated by TCRdb to between 2014 and 2017). Regarding the complete study: Template switching captured roughly one uniquely barcoded TCR beta cDNA molecule per two T cells in model experiments. The study analyzed two additional independent replicas of 1 million unique cDNA reads from the same blood draw for two donors, one aged 18 to 29 and one aged 80 or older. Donors of different ages were randomly distributed across sequencing lanes to avoid experimental bias. Using deep sequencing normalized with unique cDNA molecular identifiers, the study measured how TCR beta repertoire diversity changes with age. The donors were divided into four age groups: young (average approximately 17 years), middle-aged (about 41), aged (about 61) and long-lived (about 79).

Library method: 5' RACE. The instrument given in TCRdb is Illumina HiSeq 2500. A second PCR of about 6 to 11 cycles was performed with a sample-barcoded 5' primer and a J-beta primer mix. A template-switch 5' adaptor carrying 12 random nucleotides introduced a unique molecular identifier onto each TCR beta cDNA molecule. At least 2.5 million CDR3-containing paired-end reads were obtained from each sample. First-strand cDNA was synthesized from all RNA with the Mint cDNA synthesis kit, primed by a TRBC-specific oligonucleotide. After uracil-DNA glycosylase treatment, a first 18-cycle PCR used universal primers M1SS and BC2_uni_R on all cDNA. As for how the authors treated the data: For normalization, 1 million high-quality reads, each with a distinct molecular identifier, were randomly selected from each sample. Instead of being binned into consensus sequences, reads that shared molecular identifiers were thrown out. MiTCR, set to a Q25 quality threshold and the strictest error-elimination algorithm, was used for CDR3 identification, clonotype clustering and error correction. Lower-bound total TCR beta diversity was estimated with a nonparametric unseen species model using Euler transformation. Starting from the raw public reads, TCRdb applied fastp trimming at Q25, assembled clones with MiXCR and retained in-frame beta chains. Rows with one shared CDR3 protein collapse into an entry with the most common genes and DNA. It is TCRdb's table, rather than the study itself, that gives the V and J calls and clone size. The sample has some 1.5 million distinct CDR3 sequences on record, 28% of them singletons. The ten top clones hold about 7.7% of the sample.

Here V drops 4 bases and J drops 7 bases, and the junction holds 9 bases not matched to any gene. Per the germline V gene, MGHRA is the CDR1 and YSYEKL is the CDR2. The CDR3 starts with the cysteine, ends with the phenylalanine, and has 15 residues. Only CDR3 DNA is held: 45 bases, read in frame from base 1. Results the study describes overall, beyond this receptor: Observed TCR beta diversity per million T cells fell roughly linearly with age, and a significant reduction was already apparent by age about 38. The percentage of naive T cells measured by flow cytometry correlated strongly with observed TCR beta diversity. Estimates of total diversity based on one million sequenced T cells were regarded as lower bounds and as underestimates. Donor CMV infection status was unknown, potentially confounding age-related changes in expanded clonotypes. Bulk unsorted PBMC profiling prevented conclusive comparison of naive and antigen-experienced compartments. Compared with the aged group, more naive CD4+ T cells, fewer expanded clones and increased TCR diversity were shown by the long-lived group, suggesting age selection.

This clonotype was counted only a few times. Its antigen target is currently unknown. No quality values exist for individual bases; no much larger clone is one base distant. The donors were roughly 40 Caucasian individuals from Russia, aged 6 to 90 years, who were systemically healthy. Roughly 10 milliliters of peripheral blood were drawn from each donor into EDTA-treated Vacutainer tubes. PBMCs were isolated by Ficoll-Paque density-gradient centrifugation, with at least 6 million obtained per sample. Total RNA, at least 5 micrograms per sample, was extracted from PBMCs with Trizol reagent. The percentages of naive CD45RAhigh/CD27high T cells were determined by flow cytometry on a PBMC aliquot from every donor.

The rearrangement joined TRBV4-1 to TRBJ1-5; 8 central bases correspond to TRBD1. The sample comprised blood. The clonotype comes from a woman in her thirties in good health. The nucleotide sequence reads TGCGCCAGCAGCCCACGGACAGGGCTGGGGCAGCCCCAGCATTTT. This is translated as CASSPRTGLGQPQHF.